This entry lists 8 T cell receptor beta chains sequenced from one sample in a study of neoadjuvant anti-PD-1 for oral cavity cancer. This table comes from immunoSEQ multiplex PCR, and its TCRdb copy is limited to in-frame clones, with some not included. This table holds about 7,200 clones, roughly 78% found once. Source: PBMCs, taken before nivolumab (anti-PD-1) treatment. These receptors were obtained from a person aged 35-79 years with oral cavity squamous cell carcinoma.

This chain links TRBV5-1 with TRBJ1-5; D may be TRBD1 (5 bases). Trimming took 0 bases from V and 4 from J, leaving 11 bases between them. The CDR3 extends over 15 amino acids. CDR1 and CDR2 from the germline V gene are SGHRS and YFSETQ. Here the CDR3 reads CASSLGGVVNQPQHF. CDR3 DNA sequence: TGCGCCAGCAGCTTGGGGGGGGTCGTGAATCAGCCCCAGCATTTT.

CDR3 in amino acids: CASSLSAGTYEQYF. CDR3 DNA: TGTGCCAGCAGTTTATCGGCCGGAACCTACGAGCAGTACTTC. V and J are TRBV27 and TRBJ2-7, with unresolved D. Germline V gene data show CDR1 as MNHEY and CDR2 as SMNVEV (reference sequence). The CDR3 runs to 14 residues. V was clipped by 0 bases and J by 2 bases, with 8 bases between them.

The chain couples TRBV7-9 to TRBJ1-2; D gene unclear. V lost 5 bases to trimming and J lost 7 bases, with 23 bases between them. CDR1 SEHNR and CDR2 FQNEAQ come from the germline V gene (reference sequence). This CDR3 has 16 residues. CDR3 in amino acids: CASSRRSDDGGRGYTF. In DNA form, the CDR3 reads TGTGCCAGCAGCCGCCGATCGGATGACGGAGGACGTGGCTACACCTTC. Based on the CDR3 plus reference TRBV7-9 and TRBJ1-2, the full variable domain is DTGVSQNPRHKITKRGQNVTFRCDPISEHNRLYWYRQTLGQGPEFLTYFQNEAQLEKSRLLSDRFSAERPKGSFSTLEIQRTEQGDSAMYLCASSRRSDDGGRGYTFGSGTRLTVV.

V and J are TRBV5-5 and TRBJ2-5; D call uncertain. The V gene lost 3 bases and the J gene lost 5 bases, with 8 bases spanning the gap. The germline CDR1 and CDR2 sequences are SGHKS and YYEKEE (reference sequence). This CDR3 comprises 12 residues. The CDR3: CASSWPGETQYF. The CDR3 DNA sequence: TGTGCCAGCAGCTGGCCTGGGGAGACCCAGTACTTC.

The genes are TRBV11-2 and TRBJ1-2; D gene unclear. This CDR3 is 14 amino acids long. V dropped 3 bases and J dropped 2 bases, with 10 bases sitting between them. Germline-derived CDR1 and CDR2 are SGHAT and FQNNGV. The CDR3: CASSLELSNYGYTF. The CDR3 bases are TGTGCCAGCAGCTTGGAGCTGAGCAACTATGGCTACACCTTC. Using reference TRBV11-2 and TRBJ1-2 for the parts outside the CDR3, the full variable domain is EAGVAQSPRYKIIEKRQSVAFWCNPISGHATLYWYQQILGQGPKLLIQFQNNGVVDDSQLPKDRFSAERLKGVDSTLKIQPAKLEDSAVYLCASSLELSNYGYTFGSGTRLTVV.

This chain links TRBV4-1 with TRBJ1-1; D is unclear. The length of the CDR3 is 15 residues. Germline values: CDR1 MGHRA, CDR2 YSYEKL. With 6 bases removed from V and 7 bases from J, the gap between germline ends came to 21 bases. CDR3 in DNA: TGCGCCAGCAGGCGAGGCCTGACTCGGGAGGGTGAAGCTTTCTTT. Amino acid sequence: CASRRGLTREGEAFF.

The J gene is TRBJ1-6, the V gene TRBV7-2; a weak D match, TRBD1 (5 bases). The CDR3 is 16 residues long. V lost 1 base and J 8 bases, leaving 15 bases between the germline ends. Germline loops: CDR1 SGHTA, CDR2 FQGNSA. CDR3 nucleotides: TGTGCCAGCAGCTTAGGGTGGGACGAGTTCTATTCACCCCTCCACTTT. It translates to CASSLGWDEFYSPLHF.

The V and J genes are TRBV11-2 and TRBJ2-4; possibly TRBD1 for D (5 bases). Per germline, CDR1 SGHAT and CDR2 FQNNGV. CDR3 length equals 16 residues. V was trimmed by 4 bases and J by 1 base, leaving 14 bases between them. The CDR3 protein is CASSSFRVGAKNIQYF. In DNA form, the CDR3 reads TGTGCCAGCAGCTCTTTCAGGGTAGGGGCCAAAAACATTCAGTACTTC.